This entry is about one TCR beta chain. This sample is part of a study of shared clonotypes between healthy human individuals. Across the study: Each donor had three CD4 naive, three CD4 memory, two CD8 naive and one CD8 memory plate.

Healthy adults negative for HIV, lacking recent acute infections or vaccinations, served as donors. Nashville, Tennessee was home to all donors, each a Caucasian adult. Splitting of CD4+ cells produced CD45RA+ naive and CD45RA-negative memory subsets. Looked up from germline, CDR1 is SGHTA and CDR2 is FQGNSA. This CDR3 spans 16 amino acids. J was trimmed by 7 bases and V by 1 base; bases with no gene match: 10. Produced via immunoSEQ multiplex PCR; TCRdb's table is partial and in-frame only. The data contain 2 million to 2.5 million clones, about 94% of them singletons. V usage is TRBV7-2 and J usage is TRBJ1-5; 7 bases map to TRBD1. The sequenced material came from naive CD4+ T cells sorted from blood. Subset described: CD45RA+ positively selected. The receptor's source is a man younger than 35 in good health. The CDR3 sequence: CASSLVGGGGLQPQHF. CDR3 in DNA: TGTGCCAGCAGCTTAGTAGGGGGAGGGGGCTTACAGCCCCAGCATTTT.